Listed below are T cell receptor beta chains from one sample, sequenced in a study of T-cell reconstitution after alpha-beta-depleted transplantation in children. TCRdb re-derived calls from the PCR reads in MiXCR, one entry per CDR3 protein. The table shows around 370,000 distinct CDR3 sequences, with 10% occurring only once. The specimen was PBMCs from the stem cell graft donor, collected from the stem cell graft. The origin of the receptors is a human donor who donated a stem cell graft to a child with acute lymphoblastic leukemia. Each CDR3 is given with its conserved first and last residue. Fields, in order: J gene, V gene, D gene, clone size, CDR3 length, CDR3 protein, CDR3 DNA. D genes are given only for firm matches. Clone sizes are given selectively: once, few, many, or a class where the clone is expanded.

TRBJ2-3 | TRBV5-1 | . | . | 16 | CASRPSSGASTDTQYF | TGCGCCAGCAGACCCTCGAGCGGAGCTAGCACAGATACGCAGTATTTT
TRBJ1-1 | TRBV7-9 | . | . | 13 | CASSQIPDTEAFF | TGTGCCAGCAGCCAAATCCCCGACACTGAAGCTTTCTTT
TRBJ2-1 | TRBV12-3/TRBV12-4 | . | . | 15 | CASSPLPANYNEQFF | TGTGCCAGCAGTCCACTGCCAGCGAATTACAATGAGCAGTTCTTC
TRBJ2-3 | TRBV12-3/TRBV12-4 | TRBD2 | many | 17 | CASRHRMTSGGTDTQYF | TGTGCCAGCAGACACAGAATGACTAGCGGCGGCACAGATACGCAGTATTTT
TRBJ2-1 | TRBV5-1 | . | few | 17 | CASSPQAHSSSYNEQFF | TGCGCCAGCAGCCCGCAGGCCCATTCTAGCTCCTACAATGAGCAGTTCTTC
TRBJ1-3 | TRBV5-1 | . | . | 16 | CASSLGGDSSGNTIYF | TGCGCCAGCAGCTTGGGGGGAGACAGCTCTGGAAACACCATATATTTT
TRBJ2-1 | TRBV6-4 | TRBD2 | many | 15 | CASSDGTSTSNEQFF | TGTGCCAGCAGTGACGGGACTAGTACTAGCAATGAGCAGTTCTTC
TRBJ2-1 | TRBV5-1 | TRBD2 | many | 15 | CASSGGLAGNNEQFF | TGCGCCAGCAGCGGGGGGCTAGCGGGAAATAATGAGCAGTTCTTC
TRBJ2-7 | TRBV6-1 | TRBD1 | . | 16 | CASSQSTGTGPYEQYF | TGTGCCAGCAGTCAGTCAACCGGGACAGGGCCCTACGAGCAGTACTTC
TRBJ2-3 | TRBV29-1 | . | few | 14 | CSVVSPRGTDTQYF | TGCAGCGTTGTTTCCCCCAGGGGAACAGATACGCAGTATTTT
TRBJ2-7 | TRBV6-2/TRBV6-3 | . | few | 12 | CASTKAGFEQYF | TGTGCCAGCACCAAGGCTGGTTTTGAGCAGTACTTC
TRBJ1-5 | TRBV20-1 | TRBD1 | many | 15 | CSARTPGQINQPQHF | TGCAGTGCTAGGACCCCGGGACAGATCAATCAGCCCCAGCATTTT
TRBJ2-2 | TRBV5-1 | . | few | 13 | CASRAENTGELFF | TGCGCCAGCAGAGCGGAGAACACCGGGGAGCTGTTTTTT
TRBJ2-1 | TRBV7-9 | . | . | 14 | CASSLDGLRDEQFF | TGTGCCAGCAGCTTAGATGGGCTTAGGGATGAGCAGTTCTTC
TRBJ1-5 | TRBV5-1 | TRBD1 | . | 16 | CASSPYGGQGNQPQHF | TGCGCCAGCAGCCCCTATGGTGGACAGGGAAATCAGCCCCAGCATTTT
TRBJ2-1 | TRBV13 | . | few | 16 | CASSSLGTSTHNEQFF | TGTGCCAGCAGCTCCCTCGGGACGTCGACACACAATGAGCAGTTCTTC
TRBJ2-3 | TRBV19 | . | few | 17 | CASSIARRVGGTDTQYF | TGTGCCAGTAGTATAGCCCGGCGGGTCGGGGGCACAGATACGCAGTATTTT
TRBJ2-3 | TRBV27 | TRBD2 | . | 14 | CGSSPSGRTDTQYF | TGTGGCAGCAGTCCCAGCGGGAGAACAGATACGCAGTATTTT
TRBJ1-5 | TRBV6-2/TRBV6-3 | TRBD1 | . | 15 | CASSPDRGLGQPQHF | TGTGCCAGCAGCCCCGACAGGGGATTAGGCCAGCCCCAGCATTTT
TRBJ2-1 | TRBV15 | . | . | 11 | CATSSRDEQFF | TGTGCCACCAGCTCGCGGGATGAGCAGTTCTTC
TRBJ2-1 | TRBV4-1 | . | many | 13 | CASSQDLGREQFF | TGCGCCAGCAGCCAAGATTTAGGCCGTGAGCAGTTCTTC
TRBJ1-4 | TRBV5-1 | . | . | 13 | CASSQGWGEKLFF | TGCGCCAGCAGCCAGGGATGGGGGGAAAAACTGTTTTTT
TRBJ2-7 | TRBV12-3/TRBV12-4 | . | few | 13 | CASSVAVVYEQYF | TGTGCCAGCAGCGTAGCGGTAGTGTACGAGCAGTACTTC
TRBJ2-5 | TRBV3-1 | . | many | 13 | CATRETGGETQYF | TGTGCCACCAGAGAGACAGGTGGGGAGACCCAGTACTTC
TRBJ2-3 | TRBV9 | . | many | 15 | CASSVATIGTDTQYF | TGTGCCAGCAGCGTAGCTACAATTGGGACAGATACGCAGTATTTT
TRBJ2-7 | TRBV4-3 | TRBD1 | . | 15 | CASSQEGTVTYEQYF | TGCGCCAGCAGCCAAGAAGGGACAGTTACCTACGAGCAGTACTTC
TRBJ2-5 | TRBV30 | . | . | 14 | CAWSVGGLTETQYF | TGTGCCTGGAGTGTCGGGGGTTTAACAGAGACCCAGTACTTC
TRBJ2-5 | TRBV15 | . | few | 15 | CATSRDLEGSETQYF | TGTGCCACCAGCAGAGATCTAGAGGGATCAGAGACCCAGTACTTC
TRBJ2-1 | TRBV5-1 | TRBD2 | . | 15 | CASSAGTSPGNEQFF | TGCGCCAGCAGCGCCGGGACTAGCCCCGGCAATGAGCAGTTCTTC
TRBJ2-2 | TRBV5-1 | . | few | 15 | CASSLESRNTGELFF | TGCGCCAGCAGCCTGGAAAGCAGGAACACCGGGGAGCTGTTTTTT
TRBJ2-1 | TRBV7-3 | . | few | 13 | CASSTGRGNEQFF | TGTGCCAGCAGTACCGGGAGAGGTAATGAGCAGTTCTTC
TRBJ2-6 | TRBV11-1 | . | few | 18 | CASSPTYGQTIGANVLTF | TGTGCCAGCAGCCCTACCTATGGGCAGACGATAGGGGCCAACGTCCTGACTTTC
TRBJ2-1 | TRBV24-1 | TRBD2 | few | 15 | CATGNSGGPYNEQFF | TGTGCCACCGGCAATAGCGGGGGACCCTACAATGAGCAGTTCTTC
TRBJ2-6 | TRBV10-3 | . | . | 12 | CAINAGANVLTF | TGTGCCATCAATGCTGGGGCCAACGTCCTGACTTTC
TRBJ2-7 | TRBV4-1 | TRBD2 | . | 15 | CASSQLSGDDYEQYF | TGCGCCAGCAGCCAACTGAGCGGGGATGACTACGAGCAGTACTTC
TRBJ1-4 | TRBV5-1 | TRBD1 | many | 16 | CASSLAGTVVNEKLFF | TGCGCCAGCAGCTTGGCTGGGACAGTAGTTAATGAAAAACTGTTTTTT
TRBJ2-7 | TRBV2 | TRBD2 | . | 15 | CASSDGGRALKKQYF | TGTGCCAGCAGTGATGGCGGGAGGGCCCTGAAAAAGCAGTACTTC
TRBJ1-4 | TRBV29-1 | . | many | 14 | CSVEYSPKGEKLFF | TGCAGCGTTGAGTATTCACCTAAAGGAGAAAAACTGTTTTTT
TRBJ2-7 | TRBV12-3/TRBV12-4 | . | few | 17 | CASSPGTVRTSSYEQYF | TGTGCCAGCAGCCCGGGGACAGTCAGGACTAGCTCCTACGAGCAGTACTTC
TRBJ2-5 | TRBV5-5 | . | . | 16 | CASSPDGGDSQETQYF | TGTGCCAGCAGCCCGGATGGCGGGGACAGTCAAGAGACCCAGTACTTC
TRBJ1-1 | TRBV27 | TRBD1 | . | 15 | CASSSLQGRNTEAFF | TGTGCCAGCAGTTCTTTACAGGGGCGGAACACTGAAGCTTTCTTT